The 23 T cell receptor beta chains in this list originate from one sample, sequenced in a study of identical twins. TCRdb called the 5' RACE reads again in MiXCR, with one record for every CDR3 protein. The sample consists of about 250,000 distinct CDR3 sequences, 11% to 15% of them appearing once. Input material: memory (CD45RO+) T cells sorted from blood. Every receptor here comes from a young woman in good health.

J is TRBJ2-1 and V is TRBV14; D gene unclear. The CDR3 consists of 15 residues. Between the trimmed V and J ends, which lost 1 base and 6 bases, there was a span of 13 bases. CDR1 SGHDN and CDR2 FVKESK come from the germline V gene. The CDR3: CASSQGNRAGNEQFF. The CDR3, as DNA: TGTGCCAGCAGCCAAGGCAATCGGGCCGGCAATGAGCAGTTCTTC.

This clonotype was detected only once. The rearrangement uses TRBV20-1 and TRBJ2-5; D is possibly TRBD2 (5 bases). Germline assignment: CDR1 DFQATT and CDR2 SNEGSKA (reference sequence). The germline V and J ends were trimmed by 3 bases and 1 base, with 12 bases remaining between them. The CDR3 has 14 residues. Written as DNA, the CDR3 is TGCAGTGCTAGGCTGGACGGGATCCAAGAGACCCAGTACTTC. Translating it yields CSARLDGIQETQYF.

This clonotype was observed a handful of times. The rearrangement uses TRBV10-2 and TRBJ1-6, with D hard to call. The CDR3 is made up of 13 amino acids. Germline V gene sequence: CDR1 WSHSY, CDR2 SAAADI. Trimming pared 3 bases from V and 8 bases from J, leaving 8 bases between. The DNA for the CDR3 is TGCGCCAGCAGTGATAAACGGGATTCACCCCTCCACTTT. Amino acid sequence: CASSDKRDSPLHF.

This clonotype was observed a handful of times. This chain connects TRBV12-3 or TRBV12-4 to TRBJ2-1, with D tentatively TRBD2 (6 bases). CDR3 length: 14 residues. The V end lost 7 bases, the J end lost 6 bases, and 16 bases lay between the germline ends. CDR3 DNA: TGTGCCAGCACCCGGGCCGCCGGGGGCAATGAGCAGTTCTTC. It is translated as CASTRAAGGNEQFF.

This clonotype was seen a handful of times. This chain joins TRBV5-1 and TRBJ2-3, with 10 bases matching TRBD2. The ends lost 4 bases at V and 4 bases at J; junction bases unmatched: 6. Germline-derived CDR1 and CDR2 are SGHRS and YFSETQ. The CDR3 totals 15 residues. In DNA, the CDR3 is TGCGCCAGCAGCATACTAGCGGGGTCTTCAGATACGCAGTATTTT. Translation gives CASSILAGSSDTQYF.

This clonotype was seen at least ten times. CDR3 sequence: CASKTSGNNDEQFF. CDR3 sequence (DNA): TGCGCCAGTAAGACTAGCGGGAATAACGATGAGCAGTTCTTC. J is TRBJ2-1 and V is TRBV5-1; 11 bases match TRBD2. The CDR3 runs to 14 residues. V dropped 8 bases and J dropped 8; count of bases not matched to a gene: 9. Germline CDR1 SGHRS, CDR2 YFSETQ. The entire variable domain, with the rest obtained from reference TRBV5-1 and TRBJ2-1, is as follows: KAGVTQTPRYLIKTRGQQVTLSCSPISGHRSVSWYQQTPGQGLQFLFEYFSETQRNKGNFPGRFSGRQFSNSRSEMNVSTLELGDSALYLCASKTSGNNDEQFFGPGTRLTVL.

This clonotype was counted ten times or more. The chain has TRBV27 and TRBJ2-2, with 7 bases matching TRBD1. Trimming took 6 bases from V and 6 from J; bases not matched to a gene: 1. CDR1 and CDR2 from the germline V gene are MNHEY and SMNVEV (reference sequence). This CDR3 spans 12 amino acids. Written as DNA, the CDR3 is TGTGCCAGCAGGACAGGGTCCGGGGAGCTGTTTTTT. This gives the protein CASRTGSGELFF.

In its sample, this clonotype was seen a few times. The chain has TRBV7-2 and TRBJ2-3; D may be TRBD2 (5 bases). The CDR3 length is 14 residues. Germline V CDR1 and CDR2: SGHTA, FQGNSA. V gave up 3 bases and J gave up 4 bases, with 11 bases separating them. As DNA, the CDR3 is TGTGCCAGCAGCTTGTTCGGGGTTGCAGATACGCAGTATTTT. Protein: CASSLFGVADTQYF.

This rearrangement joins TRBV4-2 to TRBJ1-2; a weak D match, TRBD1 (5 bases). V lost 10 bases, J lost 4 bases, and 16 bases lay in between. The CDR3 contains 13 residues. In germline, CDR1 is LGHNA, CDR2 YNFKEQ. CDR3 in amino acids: CAMSPGRGYGYTF. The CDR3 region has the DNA TGTGCCATGAGCCCCGGGAGGGGCTATGGCTACACCTTC.

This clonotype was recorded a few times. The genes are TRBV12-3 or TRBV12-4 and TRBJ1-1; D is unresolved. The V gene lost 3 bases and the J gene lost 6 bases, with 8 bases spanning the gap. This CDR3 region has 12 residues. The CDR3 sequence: CASSLLPAEAFF. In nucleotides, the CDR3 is TGTGCCAGCAGTTTGCTCCCCGCTGAAGCTTTCTTT.

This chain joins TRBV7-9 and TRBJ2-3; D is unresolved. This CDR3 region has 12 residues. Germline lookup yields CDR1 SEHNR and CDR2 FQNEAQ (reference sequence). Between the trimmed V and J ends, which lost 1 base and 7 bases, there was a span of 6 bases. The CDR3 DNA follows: TGTGCCAGCAGCTTAGGGCAGAATACGCAGTATTTT. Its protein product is CASSLGQNTQYF.

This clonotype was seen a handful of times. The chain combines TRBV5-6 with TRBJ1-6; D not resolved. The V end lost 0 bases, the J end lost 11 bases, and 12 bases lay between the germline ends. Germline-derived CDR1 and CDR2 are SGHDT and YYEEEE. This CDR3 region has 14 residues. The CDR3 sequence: CASSLGLQGTPLHF. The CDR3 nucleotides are TGTGCCAGCAGCTTGGGGCTTCAAGGGACACCCCTCCACTTT.

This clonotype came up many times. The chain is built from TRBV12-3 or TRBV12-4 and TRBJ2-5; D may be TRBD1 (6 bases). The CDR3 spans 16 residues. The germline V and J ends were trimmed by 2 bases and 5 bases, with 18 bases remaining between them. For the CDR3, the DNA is TGTGCCAGCAGTTTAAGGGGGATTAATCGGGGCGAGACCCAGTACTTC. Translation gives CASSLRGINRGETQYF.

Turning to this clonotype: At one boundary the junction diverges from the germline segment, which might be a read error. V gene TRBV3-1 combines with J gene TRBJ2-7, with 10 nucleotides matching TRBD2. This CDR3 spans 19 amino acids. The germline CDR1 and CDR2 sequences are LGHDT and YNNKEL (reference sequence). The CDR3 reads CAFSLARRGLAGGLYERYF. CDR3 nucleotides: TGTGCCTTCAGTTTAGCGCGCAGGGGGTTAGCGGGGGGACTCTACGAGCGGTACTTC.

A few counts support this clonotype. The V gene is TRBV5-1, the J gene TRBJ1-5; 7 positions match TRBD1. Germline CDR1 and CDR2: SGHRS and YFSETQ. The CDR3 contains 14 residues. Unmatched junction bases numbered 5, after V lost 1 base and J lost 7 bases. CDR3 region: CASSLRQGGQPQHF. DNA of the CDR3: TGCGCCAGCAGCTTGAGACAGGGTGGACAGCCCCAGCATTTT.

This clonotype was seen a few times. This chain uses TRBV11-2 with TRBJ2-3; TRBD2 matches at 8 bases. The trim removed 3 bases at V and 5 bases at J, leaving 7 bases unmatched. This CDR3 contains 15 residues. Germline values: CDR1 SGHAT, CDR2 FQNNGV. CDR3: CASSLNSGVLDTQYF. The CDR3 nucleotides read TGTGCCAGCAGCTTGAATAGCGGGGTGTTAGATACGCAGTATTTT.

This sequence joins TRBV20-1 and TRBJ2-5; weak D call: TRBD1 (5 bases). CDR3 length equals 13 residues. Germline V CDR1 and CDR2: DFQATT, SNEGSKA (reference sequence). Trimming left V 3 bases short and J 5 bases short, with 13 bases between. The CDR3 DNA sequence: TGCAGTGCTAGGTGGGGCGTGGGGGAGACCCAGTACTTC. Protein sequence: CSARWGVGETQYF.

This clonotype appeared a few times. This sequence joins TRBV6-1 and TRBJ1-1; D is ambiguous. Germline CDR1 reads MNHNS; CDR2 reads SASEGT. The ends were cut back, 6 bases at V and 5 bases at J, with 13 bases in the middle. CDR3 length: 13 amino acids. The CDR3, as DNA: TGTGCCAGCAGGACCGTAAGAGGAACTGAAGCTTTCTTT. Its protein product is CASRTVRGTEAFF.

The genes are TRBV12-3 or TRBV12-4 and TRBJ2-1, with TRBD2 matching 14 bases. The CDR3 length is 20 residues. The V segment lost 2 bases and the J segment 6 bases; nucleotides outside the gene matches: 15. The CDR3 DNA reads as TGTGCCAGCAGTTTAAATTTGGGGGGACTAGCGGGAGCCCACCCCAATGAGCAGTTCTTC. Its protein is CASSLNLGGLAGAHPNEQFF.

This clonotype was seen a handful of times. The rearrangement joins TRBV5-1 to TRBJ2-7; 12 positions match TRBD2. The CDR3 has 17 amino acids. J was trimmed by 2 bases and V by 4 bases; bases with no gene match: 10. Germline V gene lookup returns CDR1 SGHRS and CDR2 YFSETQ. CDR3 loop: CASSPTIGLAGTYEQYF. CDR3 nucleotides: TGCGCCAGCAGCCCTACGATAGGACTAGCGGGAACCTACGAGCAGTACTTC.

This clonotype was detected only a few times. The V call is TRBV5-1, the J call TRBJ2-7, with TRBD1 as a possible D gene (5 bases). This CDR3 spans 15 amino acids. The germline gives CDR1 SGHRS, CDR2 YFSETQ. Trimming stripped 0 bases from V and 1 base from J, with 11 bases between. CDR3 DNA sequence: TGCGCCAGCAGCTTGGGTCTCACAGGTTCCTACGAGCAGTACTTC. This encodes CASSLGLTGSYEQYF.

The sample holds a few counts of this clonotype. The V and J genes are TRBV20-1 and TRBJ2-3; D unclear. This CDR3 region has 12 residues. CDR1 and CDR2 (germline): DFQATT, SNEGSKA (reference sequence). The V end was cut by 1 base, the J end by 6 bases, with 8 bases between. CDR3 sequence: CSARGDVDTQYF. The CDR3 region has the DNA TGCAGTGCTAGAGGCGATGTGGATACGCAGTATTTT.

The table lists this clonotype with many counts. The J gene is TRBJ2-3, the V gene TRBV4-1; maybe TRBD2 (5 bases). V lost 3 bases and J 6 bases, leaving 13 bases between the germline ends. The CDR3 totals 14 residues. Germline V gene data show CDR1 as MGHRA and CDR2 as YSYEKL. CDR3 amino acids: CASSQEEARDTQYF. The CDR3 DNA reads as TGCGCCAGCAGCCAGGAGGAAGCCAGGGATACGCAGTATTTT.